Sequencing of this T cell receptor (beta chain) was carried out in a study of post-analysis software for immune sequencing data (dated by TCRdb to 2013 to 2016). About the study as a whole: The recorded disease courses included relapsing-remitting, secondary progressive and progressive-relapsing multiple sclerosis, and some patients had no subtype annotation. The patient repertoires were set against 11 previously published healthy control repertoires from donors whose ages ranged from 6 to 25 years. A subset of samples was prepared in parallel using single-end sample barcoding, then pooled and co-amplified after Illumina adapter ligation.

Of note for this clonotype: Its antigen is unknown. Within one base of it there is no much larger clone, and no base qualities were kept.

The method was PCR. The listed sequencing device is Illumina HiSeq 2500. To reduce PCR and sequencing biases, unique molecular identifiers were incorporated into the TCR beta cDNA libraries. Every 1 to 10 million input T cells yielded some 500,000 cDNA molecules, meaning each molecule approximated one T cell. The patient libraries were prepared and sequenced with the same protocol used for the earlier healthy control dataset. Samples belonging to the same batch were prepared together, multiplexed and sequenced on a shared HiSeq lane. The study's own analysis went as follows. MIGEC handled the raw barcoded reads, throwing out single-read molecular identifier groups before consensus assembly and CDR3 extraction. VDJtools was used for post-analysis of the clonotype tables, and diversity was normalized by down-sampling every dataset to the size of the smallest sample. In repertoire overlap clustering, CDR3 amino acid sequences, but not nucleotide sequences, were matched to correct batch-related cross-sample contamination. TCRdb reanalyzed the raw reads on its own, using fastp at Q25 for trimming and MiXCR for clone calling, and kept in-frame beta chains. Every entry covers one CDR3 protein and lists the most common genes and DNA from its rows. For this entry, the V and J calls and clone size follow TCRdb and not the study's own pipeline. The sample includes 650,000 to 850,000 distinct CDR3 sequences, with roughly 46% observed a single time. The ten most abundant clones make up approximately 5% of the sample.

TCR beta repertoires were profiled from peripheral blood of roughly twelve young patients with multiple sclerosis to demonstrate the VDJtools post-analysis software. Multiple sclerosis patients were children and adolescents aged about 6 to 17 years. Paper-wide results and their limitations: When samples were clustered directly using the F measure, samples prepared in the same batch co-clustered strongly, which prompted a batch-effect correction. Multiple sclerosis patients had significantly lower normalized Chao1 diversity than controls, a result that suggests substantial peripheral T-cell clonal expansion. The multiple sclerosis patient group was slightly younger than the control group.

This clonotype originated in a girl aged 10 to 17 with multiple sclerosis. The sample was blood.

The CDR3 is CASSHRGRGDTGELFF. The nucleotide sequence reads TGTGCCAGTTCCCACAGGGGGCGGGGGGACACCGGGGAGCTGTTTTTT. In this chain, TRBV19 is recombined with TRBJ2-2; TRBD1 could be the D gene, as 9 bases match. The germline V gene encodes CDR1 LNHDA and CDR2 SQIVND (reference sequence). The CDR3, from cysteine to phenylalanine, totals 16 residues. Only the CDR3 region is kept as DNA, spanning 48 bases read in frame from base 1. V drops 8 bases and J drops 3 bases, leaving 19 bases in between.